A selection of T cell receptor beta chains follows, all from one sample in a study of cytomegalovirus exposure and HLA in healthy donors. Clones were read by immunoSEQ multiplex PCR, and TCRdb kept only the in-frame ones, dropping some. This table has around 140,000 clones, around 67% appearing once. Sequenced material: PBMCs. The source is a woman aged 18-30 years in good health and CMV-seronegative. Both conserved end residues are part of each CDR3. D genes are given only for firm matches. Expanded clones get a size class; other rows say once, few or many, or leave the size out.

size: -; J: TRBJ1-1; V: TRBV2; D: -; CDR3: CASSSGPHTEAFF; DNA: TGTGCCAGCAGTTCTGGGCCACACACTGAAGCTTTCTTT
size: -; J: TRBJ2-3; V: TRBV7-8; D: TRBD1; CDR3: CASSFRQGGYTDTQYF; DNA: TGTGCCAGCAGCTTCCGACAGGGGGGCTACACAGATACGCAGTATTTT
size: -; J: TRBJ1-1; V: TRBV9; D: -; CDR3: CASSTTPNTEAFF; DNA: TGTGCCAGCAGCACCACTCCAAACACTGAAGCTTTCTTT
size: -; J: TRBJ1-6; V: TRBV28; D: -; CDR3: CASSPLWGGEGDSPLHF; DNA: TGTGCCAGCAGTCCTCTGTGGGGGGGAGAAGGGGATTCACCCCTCCACTTT
size: -; J: TRBJ2-7; V: TRBV7-8; D: -; CDR3: CASSAATATYEQYF; DNA: TGTGCCAGCAGCGCGGCGACAGCGACCTACGAGCAGTACTTC
size: -; J: TRBJ2-7; V: TRBV2; D: -; CDR3: CASSEVQGPYEQYF; DNA: TGTGCCAGCAGTGAAGTGCAGGGTCCCTACGAGCAGTACTTC
size: -; J: TRBJ1-3; V: TRBV27; D: -; CDR3: CASSFSEATAGNTIYF; DNA: TGTGCCAGCAGTTTCTCCGAGGCAACGGCTGGAAACACCATATATTTT
size: -; J: TRBJ2-4; V: TRBV11-2; D: TRBD2; CDR3: CASSRTSGSLGGAKNIQYF; DNA: TGTGCCAGCAGCCGGACTAGCGGGAGTTTGGGCGGAGCCAAAAACATTCAGTACTTC
size: -; J: TRBJ2-7; V: TRBV13; D: TRBD1; CDR3: CASIQVRQGGYEQYF; DNA: TGTGCCAGCATTCAGGTTAGACAGGGGGGTTACGAGCAGTACTTC
size: once; J: TRBJ2-3; V: TRBV19; D: -; CDR3: CASSINGGSDTQYF; DNA: TGTGCCAGTAGTATTAACGGGGGATCCGATACGCAGTATTTT
size: -; J: TRBJ2-3; V: TRBV6-1; D: TRBD2; CDR3: CASSEMGGGSTDTQYF; DNA: TGTGCCAGCAGTGAAATGGGGGGGGGAAGCACAGATACGCAGTATTTT
size: few; J: TRBJ2-7; V: TRBV28; D: TRBD2; CDR3: CASRLGLAGVYEQYF; DNA: TGTGCCAGCAGACTCGGACTAGCGGGGGTCTACGAGCAGTACTTC
size: few; J: TRBJ2-5; V: TRBV14; D: TRBD1; CDR3: CASSQPGQRWETQYF; DNA: TGTGCCAGCAGCCAGCCGGGACAGCGATGGGAGACCCAGTACTTC
size: -; J: TRBJ1-4; V: TRBV7-9; D: TRBD1; CDR3: CASSNTGGRLEKLFF; DNA: TGTGCCAGCAGCAATACAGGGGGCCGATTAGAAAAACTGTTTTTT
size: -; J: TRBJ1-2; V: TRBV7-2; D: TRBD1; CDR3: CASSWTGGEYGYTF; DNA: TGTGCCAGCAGCTGGACAGGGGGCGAGTATGGCTACACCTTC
size: -; J: TRBJ2-5; V: TRBV4-3; D: -; CDR3: CASSQARGQETQYF; DNA: TGCGCCAGCAGCCAAGCCAGGGGCCAAGAGACCCAGTACTTC
size: -; J: TRBJ1-5; V: TRBV28; D: -; CDR3: CASTEPDQPQHF; DNA: TGTGCCAGCACCGAGCCCGATCAGCCCCAGCATTTT